This TCR beta chain was sequenced in a study of cytomegalovirus exposure and HLA in healthy donors. V lost 2 bases, J lost 0 bases, and 8 bases lay in between. Per the germline V gene, CDR1 is LNHDA and CDR2 is SQIVND (reference sequence). There are 14 residues in the CDR3. The PCR employed 60 Vbeta primers together with 13 Jbeta primers. Profiling relied on immunoSEQ multiplex PCR, and the TCRdb table lists in-frame clones only, not all of them. This table has around 40,000 clones, around 90% appearing once. As regards this clone: Its antigen is unknown.

Study results and limitations: The authors later linked a missense DCLRE1C variant to TCR beta V- and J-gene trimming.

The chain is built from TRBV19 and TRBJ2-7, with D uncertain. This clonotype originated in a middle-aged woman in good health and CMV-seropositive. Input material: PBMCs. The CDR3 is CASSITVTSYEQYF. The CDR3 bases are TGTGCCAGTAGTATAACAGTCACCTCCTACGAGCAGTACTTC.